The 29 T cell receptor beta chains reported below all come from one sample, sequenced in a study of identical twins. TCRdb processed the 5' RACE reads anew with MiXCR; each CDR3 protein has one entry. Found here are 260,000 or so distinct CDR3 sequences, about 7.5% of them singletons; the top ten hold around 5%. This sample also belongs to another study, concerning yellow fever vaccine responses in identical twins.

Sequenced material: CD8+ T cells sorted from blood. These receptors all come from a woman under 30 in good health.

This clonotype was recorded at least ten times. The CDR3 nucleotides read TGCAGCGTTTCGGTCGGCTCTGGGGCCAACGTCCTGACTTTC. Protein sequence: CSVSVGSGANVLTF. The chain recombines TRBV29-1 with TRBJ2-6; D unclear. Germline values: CDR1 SQVTM, CDR2 ANQGSEA. V shed 5 bases and J shed 0 bases, with 8 bases lying between them. This CDR3 has 14 amino acids.

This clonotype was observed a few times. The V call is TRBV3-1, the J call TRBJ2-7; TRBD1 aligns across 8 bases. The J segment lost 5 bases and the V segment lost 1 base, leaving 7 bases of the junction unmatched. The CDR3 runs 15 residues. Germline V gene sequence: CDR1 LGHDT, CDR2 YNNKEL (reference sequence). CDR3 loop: CASSQGAGGRNEQYF. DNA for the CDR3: TGTGCCAGCAGCCAAGGGGCAGGGGGCAGGAACGAGCAGTACTTC.

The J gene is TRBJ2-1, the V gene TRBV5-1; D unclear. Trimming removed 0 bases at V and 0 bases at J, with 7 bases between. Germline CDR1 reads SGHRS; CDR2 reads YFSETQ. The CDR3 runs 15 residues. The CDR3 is CASSLAQSSYNEQFF. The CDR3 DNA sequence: TGCGCCAGCAGCTTGGCGCAGTCCTCCTACAATGAGCAGTTCTTC.

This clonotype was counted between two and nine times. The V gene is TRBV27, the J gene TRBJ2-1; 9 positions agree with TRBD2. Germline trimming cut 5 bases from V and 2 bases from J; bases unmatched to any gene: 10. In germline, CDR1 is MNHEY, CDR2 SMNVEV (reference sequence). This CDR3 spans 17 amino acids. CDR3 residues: CASSPPESGGPYNEQFF. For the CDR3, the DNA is TGTGCCAGCAGTCCCCCAGAGAGCGGGGGGCCCTACAATGAGCAGTTCTTC.

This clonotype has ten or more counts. The CDR3 bases are TGCGCCAGCAGCCAAACTACAGGGTCGACTGAAGCTTTCTTT. It codes for CASSQTTGSTEAFF. V gene TRBV4-1 combines with J gene TRBJ1-1; TRBD1 might be the D (6 bases). CDR1 and CDR2 from the germline V gene are MGHRA and YSYEKL. The CDR3 loop spans 14 amino acids. The V and J ends lost 2 bases and 5 bases respectively, with 12 bases between them.

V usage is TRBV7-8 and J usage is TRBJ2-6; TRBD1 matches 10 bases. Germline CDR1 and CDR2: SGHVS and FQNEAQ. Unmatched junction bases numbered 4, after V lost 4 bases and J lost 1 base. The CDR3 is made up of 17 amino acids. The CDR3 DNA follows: TGTGCCAGCAGCTGGACAGGGGGAGTTTCTGGGGCCAACGTCCTGACTTTC. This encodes CASSWTGGVSGANVLTF.

The CDR3 spells CSVDNRLARYNEQFF. DNA for the CDR3: TGCAGCGTTGATAATCGACTAGCTCGCTACAATGAGCAGTTCTTC. V usage is TRBV29-1 and J usage is TRBJ2-1; TRBD2 matches 7 bases. The CDR3 length is 15 residues. CDR1 is SQVTM and CDR2 is ANQGSEA in the germline V gene. The V and J ends lost 3 bases and 3 bases, in that order; junction bases with no gene match: 8.

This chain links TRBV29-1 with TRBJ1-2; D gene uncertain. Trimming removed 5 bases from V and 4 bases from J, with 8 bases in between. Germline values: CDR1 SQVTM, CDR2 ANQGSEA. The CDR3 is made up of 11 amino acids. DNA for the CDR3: TGCAGCGTTTCGGGCGCCTATGGCTACACCTTC. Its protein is CSVSGAYGYTF.

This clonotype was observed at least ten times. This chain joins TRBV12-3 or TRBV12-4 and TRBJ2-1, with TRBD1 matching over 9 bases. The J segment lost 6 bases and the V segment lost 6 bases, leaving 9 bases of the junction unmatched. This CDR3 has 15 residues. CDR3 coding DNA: TGTGCCAGCAGACCTAGACAGGGGGAAGGCAATGAGCAGTTCTTC. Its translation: CASRPRQGEGNEQFF.

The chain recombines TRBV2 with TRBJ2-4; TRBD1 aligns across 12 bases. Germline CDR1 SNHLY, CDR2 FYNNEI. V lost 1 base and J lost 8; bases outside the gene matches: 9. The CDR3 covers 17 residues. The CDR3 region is CASSEGVRDRGPDIQYF. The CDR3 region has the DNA TGTGCCAGCAGTGAAGGTGTCAGGGACAGGGGGCCTGACATTCAGTACTTC.

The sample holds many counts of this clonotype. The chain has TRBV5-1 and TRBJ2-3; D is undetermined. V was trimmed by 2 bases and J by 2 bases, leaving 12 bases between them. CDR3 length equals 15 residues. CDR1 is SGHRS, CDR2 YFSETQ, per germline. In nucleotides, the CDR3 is TGCGCCAGCAGCTTCATTGGCCTAGTCACAGATACGCAGTATTTT. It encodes CASSFIGLVTDTQYF.

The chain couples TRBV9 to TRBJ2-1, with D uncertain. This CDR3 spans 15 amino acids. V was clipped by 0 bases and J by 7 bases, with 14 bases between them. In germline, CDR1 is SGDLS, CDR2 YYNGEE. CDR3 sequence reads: CASSVGLSSANEQFF. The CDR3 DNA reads TGTGCCAGCAGCGTAGGGCTCTCCTCGGCGAATGAGCAGTTCTTC.

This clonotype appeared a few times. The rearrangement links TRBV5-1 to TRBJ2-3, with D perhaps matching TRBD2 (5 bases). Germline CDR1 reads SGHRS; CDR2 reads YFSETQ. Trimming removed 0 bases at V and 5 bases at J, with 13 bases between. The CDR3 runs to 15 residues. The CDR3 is CASSLGRRGRDTQYF. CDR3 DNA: TGCGCCAGCAGCTTGGGGAGACGGGGAAGAGATACGCAGTATTTT.

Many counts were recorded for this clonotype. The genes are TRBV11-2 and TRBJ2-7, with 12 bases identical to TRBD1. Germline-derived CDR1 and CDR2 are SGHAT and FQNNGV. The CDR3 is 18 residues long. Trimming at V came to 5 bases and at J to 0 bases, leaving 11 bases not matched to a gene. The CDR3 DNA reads TGTGCCAGCAGCACCTCCGGGACAGGGGGCCCCAGCTCCTACGAGCAGTACTTC. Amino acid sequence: CASSTSGTGGPSSYEQYF.

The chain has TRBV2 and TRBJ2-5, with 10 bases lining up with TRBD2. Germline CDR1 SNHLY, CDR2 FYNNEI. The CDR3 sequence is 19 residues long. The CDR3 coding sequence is TGTACCCGCAGTTCCCCAGCGCCTAGCGGGGGACTGTACCAAGAGACCCAGTACTTC. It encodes CTRSSPAPSGGLYQETQYF.

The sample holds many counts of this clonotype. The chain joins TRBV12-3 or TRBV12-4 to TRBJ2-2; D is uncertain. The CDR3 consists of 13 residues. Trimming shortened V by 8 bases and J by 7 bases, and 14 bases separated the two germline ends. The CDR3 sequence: CASQWGKGGELFF. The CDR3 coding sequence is TGTGCCAGCCAATGGGGAAAGGGCGGGGAGCTGTTTTTT.

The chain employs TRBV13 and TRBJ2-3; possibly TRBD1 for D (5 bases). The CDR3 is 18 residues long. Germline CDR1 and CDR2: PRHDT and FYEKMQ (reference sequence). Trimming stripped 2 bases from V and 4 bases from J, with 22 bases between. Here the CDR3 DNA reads TGTGCCAGCAGCTTATACCCCCCAGGGTCCGGGTTAGCAGATACGCAGTATTTT. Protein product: CASSLYPPGSGLADTQYF.

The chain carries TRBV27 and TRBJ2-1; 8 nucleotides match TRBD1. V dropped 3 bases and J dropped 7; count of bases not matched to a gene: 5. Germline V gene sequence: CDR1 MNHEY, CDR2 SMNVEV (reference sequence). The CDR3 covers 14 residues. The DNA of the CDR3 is TGTGCCAGCAGTTTCCCGGGACAGGTGAATGAGCAGTTCTTC. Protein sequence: CASSFPGQVNEQFF.

CDR3 sequence (DNA): TGTGCCACCAGCCTCCGGGCTAGCCTCAATGAGCAGTTCTTC. Protein: CATSLRASLNEQFF. The chain combines TRBV15 with TRBJ2-1; the D gene is possibly TRBD2 (5 bases). The CDR3 is 14 amino acids. CDR1 is LNHNV, CDR2 YYDKDF, per germline (reference sequence). Trimming cost V 5 bases and J 6 bases, with 14 bases left between them.

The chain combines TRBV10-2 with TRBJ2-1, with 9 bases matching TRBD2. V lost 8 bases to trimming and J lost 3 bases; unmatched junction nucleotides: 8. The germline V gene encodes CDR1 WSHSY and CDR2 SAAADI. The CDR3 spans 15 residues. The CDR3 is CASAGAGGHYNEQFF. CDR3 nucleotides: TGCGCCAGCGCCGGTGCGGGGGGGCACTACAATGAGCAGTTCTTC.

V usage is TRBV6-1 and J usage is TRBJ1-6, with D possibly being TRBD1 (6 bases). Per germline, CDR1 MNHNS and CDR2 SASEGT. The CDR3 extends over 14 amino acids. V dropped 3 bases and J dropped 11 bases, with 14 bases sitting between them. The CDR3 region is CASSETGENPPLHF. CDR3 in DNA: TGTGCCAGCAGTGAGACAGGCGAAAATCCACCCCTCCACTTT.

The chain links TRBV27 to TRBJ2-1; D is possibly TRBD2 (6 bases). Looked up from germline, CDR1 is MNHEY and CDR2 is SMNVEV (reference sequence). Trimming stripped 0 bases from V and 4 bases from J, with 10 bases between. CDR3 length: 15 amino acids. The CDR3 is CASSLSDLAYNEQFF. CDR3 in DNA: TGTGCCAGCAGTTTATCTGATCTAGCGTACAATGAGCAGTTCTTC.

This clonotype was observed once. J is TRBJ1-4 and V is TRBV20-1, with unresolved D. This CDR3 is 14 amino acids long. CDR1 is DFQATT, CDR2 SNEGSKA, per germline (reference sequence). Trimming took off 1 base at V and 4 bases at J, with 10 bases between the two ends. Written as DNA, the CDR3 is TGCAGTGCTAGAGCGTCAGGCCGTAATGAAAAACTGTTTTTT. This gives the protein CSARASGRNEKLFF.

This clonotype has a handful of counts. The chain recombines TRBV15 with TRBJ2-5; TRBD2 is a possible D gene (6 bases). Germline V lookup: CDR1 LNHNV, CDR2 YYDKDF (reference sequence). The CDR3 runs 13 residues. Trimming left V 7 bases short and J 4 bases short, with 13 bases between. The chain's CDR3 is CATTGLQLETQYF. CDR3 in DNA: TGTGCCACCACGGGACTCCAACTAGAGACCCAGTACTTC.

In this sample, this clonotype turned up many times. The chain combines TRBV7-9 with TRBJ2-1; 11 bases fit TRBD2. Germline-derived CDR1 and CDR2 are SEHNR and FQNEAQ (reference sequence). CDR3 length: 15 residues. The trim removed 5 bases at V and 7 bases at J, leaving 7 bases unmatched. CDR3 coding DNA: TGTGCCAGCAGCGGATTAGCGGGAGGGGCTAATGAGCAGTTCTTC. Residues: CASSGLAGGANEQFF.

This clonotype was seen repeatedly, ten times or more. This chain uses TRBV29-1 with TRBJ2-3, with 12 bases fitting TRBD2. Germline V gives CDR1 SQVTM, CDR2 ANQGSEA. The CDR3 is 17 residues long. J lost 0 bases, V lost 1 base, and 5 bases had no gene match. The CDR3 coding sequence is TGCAGCGTTGAAGGGCTAGCGGGAGGGTTCAGCACAGATACGCAGTATTTT. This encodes CSVEGLAGGFSTDTQYF.

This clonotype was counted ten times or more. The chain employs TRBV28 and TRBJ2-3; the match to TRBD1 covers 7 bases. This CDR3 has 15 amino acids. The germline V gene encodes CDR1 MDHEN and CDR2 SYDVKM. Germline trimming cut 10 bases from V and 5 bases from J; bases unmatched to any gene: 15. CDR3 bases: TGTGCCATCACAGGGGTAGGGCAGGTGGAAGATACGCAGTATTTT. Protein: CAITGVGQVEDTQYF. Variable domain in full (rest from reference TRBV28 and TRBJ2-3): DVKVTQSSRYLVKRTGEKVFLECVQDMDHENMFWYRQDPGLGLRLIYFSYDVKMKEKGDIPEGYSVSREKKERFSLILESASTNQTSMYLCAITGVGQVEDTQYFGPGTRLTVL.

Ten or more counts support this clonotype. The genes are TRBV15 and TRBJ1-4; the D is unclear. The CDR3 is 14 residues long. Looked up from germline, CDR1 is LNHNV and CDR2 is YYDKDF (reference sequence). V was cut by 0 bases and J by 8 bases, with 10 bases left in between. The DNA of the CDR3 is TGTGCCACCAGCAGAGAGACACCCCGGGAAAAACTGTTTTTT. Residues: CATSRETPREKLFF.

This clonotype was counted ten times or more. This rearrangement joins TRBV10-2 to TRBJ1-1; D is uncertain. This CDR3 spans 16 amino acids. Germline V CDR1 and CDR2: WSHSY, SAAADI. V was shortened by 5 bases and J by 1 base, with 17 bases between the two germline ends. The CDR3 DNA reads TGCGCCAGCAGTCGCGGGAGGGAGGGAAGGAACACTGAAGCTTTCTTT. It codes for CASSRGREGRNTEAFF.